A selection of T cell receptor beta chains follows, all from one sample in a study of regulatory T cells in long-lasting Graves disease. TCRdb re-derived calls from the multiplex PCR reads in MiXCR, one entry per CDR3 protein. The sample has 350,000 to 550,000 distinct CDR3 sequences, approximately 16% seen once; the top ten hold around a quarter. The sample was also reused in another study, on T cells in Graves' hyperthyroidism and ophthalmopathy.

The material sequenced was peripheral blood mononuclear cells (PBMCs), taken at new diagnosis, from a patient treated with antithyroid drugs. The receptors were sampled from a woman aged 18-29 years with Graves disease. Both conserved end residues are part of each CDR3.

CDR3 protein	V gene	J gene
CASSQLAGGADTQYF	TRBV18	TRBJ2-3
CASSDAGNTIYF	TRBV13	TRBJ1-3
CSARDLVWEQYF	TRBV20-1	TRBJ2-7
CASSPGTSGSVGETQYF	TRBV19	TRBJ2-5
CASSPAALSTACEQYF	TRBV4-1	TRBJ2-7
CASLGTPPDTDTQYF	TRBV19	TRBJ2-3
CASMWDRGRYEQYF	TRBV7-2	TRBJ2-7
CASSGLGTVHGGVAGNTIYF	TRBV5-6	TRBJ1-3
CASSLGGTGAYEQYF	TRBV12-3/TRBV12-4	TRBJ2-7
CSPGGGSLQYNEQFF	TRBV20-1	TRBJ2-1
CASSSYLAGVYEQYF	TRBV13	TRBJ2-7
CASPGTGFQETQYF	TRBV11-2	TRBJ2-5
CASRKSGAFYEQYF	TRBV12-3/TRBV12-4	TRBJ2-7
CASTERERNTGELFF	TRBV2	TRBJ2-2
CSASYSGPVINEQFF	TRBV20-1	TRBJ2-1
CASSVSGTTPDTQYF	TRBV7-3	TRBJ2-3
CASSQTFVQEKLFF	TRBV7-2	TRBJ1-4
CASSYLAGYYEQYF	TRBV6-2/TRBV6-3	TRBJ2-7
CASSSSGSRETQYF	TRBV12-3/TRBV12-4	TRBJ2-5
CSARGGGEAQHF	TRBV20-1	TRBJ1-5
CASLRLGGAGDTQYF	TRBV28	TRBJ2-3
CASRKTGGLTGELFF	TRBV27	TRBJ2-2
CASSQKWGGTSNTDTQYF	TRBV4-1	TRBJ2-3
CSASDRAAFF	TRBV20-1	TRBJ1-1
CASSLGDTRDEQFF	TRBV27	TRBJ2-1
CAISEGNEQYF	TRBV10-3	TRBJ2-7
CTSRDPNTEAFF	TRBV29-1	TRBJ1-1
CASSPRSSGRYEQYF	TRBV12-3/TRBV12-4	TRBJ2-7
CASSLKGLAYNEQFF	TRBV7-3	TRBJ2-1
CAISDPPSGSVHEQFF	TRBV10-3	TRBJ2-1
CAWTKTGNTEAFF	TRBV30	TRBJ1-1
CASSYGGNSNQPQHF	TRBV6-5	TRBJ1-5